The rows below give T cell receptor beta chains drawn from one sample of a study of cytomegalovirus exposure and HLA in healthy donors. Clones were read by immunoSEQ multiplex PCR, and TCRdb kept only the in-frame ones, dropping some. This sample carries about 120,000 clones, about 8.6% of them seen once, and the ten largest clones take about 6%. Sequencing was carried out using PBMCs. These receptors came from a woman aged 40 to 50 in good health and CMV-seropositive. Each CDR3 is given with its conserved first and last residue. Each record gives: V gene, clone size, D gene, J gene, CDR3 protein, CDR3 DNA. A D gene is named only where the DNA matches it firmly. Size is stated for part of the rows, as once, few or many counts, or as a class when the clone is expanded.

>TRBV11-2|.|.|TRBJ1-1
CASTKALSAEAFF
TGTGCCAGCACAAAGGCTCTCAGCGCTGAAGCTTTCTTT
>TRBV6-1|.|.|TRBJ1-2
CASRHSRLYGYTF
TGTGCCAGCCGCCACTCGAGGCTCTATGGCTACACCTTC
>TRBV7-6|few|.|TRBJ2-1
CASSKRTALKENEQFF
TGTGCCAGCAGCAAACGGACAGCTCTAAAGGAAAATGAGCAGTTCTTC
>TRBV5-6|many|TRBD1|TRBJ1-1
CASSSGQWNTEAFF
TGTGCCAGCAGCTCGGGACAGTGGAACACTGAAGCTTTCTTT
>TRBV5-1|few|.|TRBJ2-1
CASSLATVNSYNEQFF
TGCGCCAGCAGCTTGGCGACTGTGAACTCCTACAATGAGCAGTTCTTC
>TRBV4-1|few|TRBD2|TRBJ2-1
CASSQDTGLAIEQFF
TGCGCCAGCAGCCAAGATACGGGACTAGCGATTGAGCAGTTCTTC
>TRBV27|few|.|TRBJ2-3
CATTRLDTQYF
TGTGCCACCACGAGGCTCGATACGCAGTATTTT
>TRBV5-6|.|.|TRBJ2-3
CASSRSGDTQCF
TGTGCCAGCAGCCGATCGGGAGATACGCAGTGTTTT
>TRBV30|few|.|TRBJ1-4
CAWSGGEEKLFF
TGTGCCTGGAGTGGAGGAGAGGAAAAACTGTTTTTT
>TRBV10-3|.|.|TRBJ2-2
CAIRQEGGELFF
TGTGCCATCAGACAGGAAGGCGGGGAGCTGTTTTTT
>TRBV11-2|.|.|TRBJ2-3
CASSTQNLPDTQYF
TGTGCCAGCAGCACACAGAATCTGCCAGATACGCAGTATTTT
>TRBV6-5|.|TRBD2|TRBJ2-3
CASSRSGDTQYF
TGTGCCAGCAGCCGTAGCGGGGATACGCAGTATTTT
>TRBV28|.|TRBD1|TRBJ1-1
CASSSTQPTGGAAFF
TGTGCCAGCAGTTCGACTCAACCGACAGGGGGGGCAGCTTTCTTT
>TRBV27|.|.|TRBJ1-6
CASSLSREYSPLHF
TGTGCCAGCAGTTTATCCAGGGAATATTCACCCCTCCACTTT
>TRBV5-4|.|.|TRBJ2-7
CASSPADSSYEQYF
TGTGCCAGCAGCCCGGCGGACAGTTCCTACGAGCAGTACTTC
>TRBV5-1|.|TRBD2|TRBJ2-3
CASRTSGGALDTQYF
TGCGCCAGCAGGACTAGCGGGGGGGCCTTAGATACGCAGTATTTT
>TRBV6-1|medium-sized|.|TRBJ1-2
CASSVPFGNYGYTF
TGTGCCAGCAGTGTCCCCTTCGGGAACTATGGCTACACCTTC
>TRBV10-3|.|.|TRBJ1-3
CAISGQQRGNTIYF
TGTGCCATCAGCGGACAGCAACGGGGAAACACCATATATTTT
>TRBV6-1|few|.|TRBJ1-6
CASWYMPNSPLHF
TGTGCCAGCTGGTACATGCCGAATTCACCCCTCCACTTT
>TRBV10-1|few|.|TRBJ1-1
CASSPTRVGSNTEAFF
TGCGCCAGCAGCCCAACCAGGGTAGGGTCGAACACTGAAGCTTTCTTT
>TRBV5-6|few|.|TRBJ1-4
CASSLAGVNEKLFF
TGTGCCAGCAGCTTGGCAGGGGTTAATGAAAAACTGTTTTTT
>TRBV19|.|TRBD1|TRBJ1-5
CASGTTGGNQPQHF
TGTGCCAGTGGGACGACAGGGGGCAATCAGCCCCAGCATTTT
>TRBV6-5|.|TRBD1|TRBJ1-2
CASSPYRGGYAF
TGTGCCAGCAGCCCCTACAGGGGTGGCTACGCCTTC
>TRBV4-1|few|TRBD2|TRBJ2-1
CASSPGLAVTNEQFF
TGCGCCAGCAGCCCGGGACTAGCGGTGACCAATGAGCAGTTCTTC